This TCR beta chain was observed in a study of regulatory T cells in long-lasting Graves disease (dated by TCRdb to about 2021). Background on the whole study: Patients with newly diagnosed Graves' disease had been on antithyroid drugs for under 3 months. This study used TCR sequencing and RNA sequencing of peripheral blood to compare persistent Graves' disease patients against newly diagnosed Graves' disease patients. The study was conducted in China and was registered as a clinical trial. A total of approximately 35 samples underwent TCR sequencing: around 13 from persistent and roughly 20 from newly diagnosed Graves' disease patients. Study-wide findings and limitations: Peripheral blood alone was examined, since thyroid tissue, which constituted the primary lesion, could not be accessed. TRBV28, TRBJ1-2 and TRBJ2-5 were preferentially used in persistent disease, while TRBV20-1 and TRBJ2-1 were favored in newly diagnosed disease. The authors acknowledged the small sample size as a limitation that may reduce accuracy. Persistent Graves' disease patients showed lower TCR Shannon entropy and fewer highly expanded clones than newly diagnosed patients, suggesting clonal expansion. Only the TCR beta chain was sequenced and analyzed. A larger number of public clonotypes was shared among persistent patients (around 3,000) than among newly diagnosed patients (approximately 930).

Libraries were constructed by multiplex PCR. The listed sequencing device is Illumina HiSeq 4000. CDR3 regions were amplified by Arm-PCR with iRepertoire HTBI primers to construct TCR beta libraries. Before sequencing, the PCR products underwent gel purification. Processing in the source paper ran as follows. Gene usage analysis of CDR3 amino acid clonotypes used the 55 to 65 TRBV and about 15 TRBJ segments found across samples. COPE and FqMerger were used to merge the filtered high-quality paired reads into contigs. BLAST was used to align contigs to the IMGT TRBV, TRBD and TRBJ reference genes, and CDR3 was defined following IMGT. Any clonotype with a frequency above 0.1% was counted as a highly expanded clone. Shannon entropy was used to measure repertoire diversity, and the Gini coefficient was used to measure V-J evenness. Clonotypes shared by more than one individual were considered public. The public sequencing data were trimmed at Q25 with fastp and processed into clonotypes with MiXCR by TCRdb, which kept only in-frame beta chains. Each CDR3 protein gets just one entry, which takes the most common genes and DNA from the rows behind it. Here the V and J calls rest on TCRdb's processing, not on the authors' analysis. This sample is represented by more than 450,000 distinct CDR3 sequences; 9.5% to 15% of them were singletons. Clones ranked in the top ten supply 8% to 10% of the sample.

The junction carries 14 bases between V and J, which are trimmed by 8 bases and 3 bases respectively. The CDR3 goes from the cysteine to the phenylalanine over 13 residues. The kept DNA is CDR3 alone, 39 bases in frame from the first base. Notes on this clonotype: Its antigen target is currently unknown. A much larger clone sits a single nucleotide away, making a read error possible.

This specimen's time point label, interpreted: newly diagnosed GD, antithyroid drugs for less than 3 months. RNA was extracted from PBMCs in TRIzol for both TCR sequencing and RNA sequencing. The diagnosis of Graves' disease followed American Thyroid Association guidelines. The patients came from an endocrinology department in Xi'an, China. From each patient, around 9 milliliters of peripheral blood was collected into an EDTA anticoagulant tube. Ficoll Paque Plus density gradient separation was used to isolate PBMCs, and no additional T cell sorting was done. RNA quality was checked with an Agilent 2100 Bioanalyzer and agarose gel, and concentration with a NanoDrop 2000. The same data also went into a second study, on T cells in Graves' hyperthyroidism and ophthalmopathy. Per that second paper: Stable Graves' hyperthyroidism was defined as the absence of progression to ophthalmopathy over 18 months of follow-up. Hyperthyroidism patients were newly diagnosed, with disease duration under 2 months, and aged 18 to 65 years. Patients with uncontrolled infections, other autoimmune diseases, pregnancy or lactation were excluded. Diagnoses were established on the basis of clinical symptoms, serum thyroxine and TRAb, thyroid ultrasound, and orbital computed tomography. The first round of RT-PCR for the TCR CDR3 was performed with the HTBI primer set and the Qiagen OneStep RT-PCR kit. Blood samples also contained most of the expanded thyroid clonotypes (frequency above 0.001), which suggests that blood repertoires may reflect thyroid immune responses. Ophthalmopathy was separated from stable hyperthyroidism by a 13 V-J signature model, with roughly 88% sensitivity and 81% to 82% specificity obtained in cross-validation and 80%/75% obtained in testing. In validation, progression to ophthalmopathy was predicted by the model with approximately 67% sensitivity and 72.22% specificity, a median of 6.5 months before onset. A discovery cohort of approximately 100 patients, roughly 40 with Graves' ophthalmopathy and 55 to 65 with stable Graves' hyperthyroidism, was used to find distinguishing TCR V-J signatures. Prospective prediction of ophthalmopathy was tested in an independent validation cohort of approximately 18 hyperthyroidism patients and some 17 patients who later progressed to ophthalmopathy. The 75 to 100 discovery patients were randomly split 7:3 into training and test sets. Thyroid tissue and blood T-cell repertoires from six Graves' hyperthyroidism patients were also compared in the study. After sampling, hyperthyroidism patients received methimazole starting at 30 mg daily, and ophthalmopathy patients received high-dose intravenous methylprednisolone. Libraries were constructed in a second round of multiplex PCR, after which size selection and purification were performed. Paired-end sequencing of the libraries was performed with 100 bp reads on an Illumina HiSeq2000. SOAPnuke was used to process the raw data, removing reads that contained adapters or uncalled bases, had a mean Phred below 15, or lacked an exact match to the constant primer or identifier. COPE v1.2.5 was used to merge high-quality paired reads, and clonotypes were defined as unique nucleotide sequences. Clonotypes were aligned to IMGT TRBV, TRBD and TRBJ reference segments using MiTCR v1.1. The analysis was restricted to V-J combinations with a frequency above 0.0001, which together covered around 99% of the repertoires. The TCS score was defined as the ratio of F50 (clonal expansion) to E x V (chaos), calculated using BLOSUM62-based TCRdist between CDR3 peptides within each V-J. Welch's t-statistics and random forest reduced several hundred V-J features to 10 to 15, which were used in a naive Bayes classifier (R e1071). Sample size was not statistically predetermined, and blinding of investigators to group allocation was not performed. TCR Vbeta CDR3 sequencing of approximately 140 peripheral blood samples (under 45 ophthalmopathy, 75 to 80 hyperthyroidism and some 17 progressor patients) is reported in the paper.

The sample in question was peripheral blood mononuclear cells (PBMCs), obtained at new diagnosis, from a patient treated with antithyroid drugs. This TCR was recovered from a woman aged 25 to 39 with Graves disease. Donor details come from another sample of the same person, matched by shared clones. This receptor chain uses TRBV12-3 or TRBV12-4 and TRBJ2-7, with the D segment identity uncertain. The CDR3 loop reads CASAYTNNYEQYF. The sequenced DNA: TGTGCCAGCGCTTATACTAACAACTACGAGCAGTACTTC.